This note documents a single T cell receptor (beta chain) sequence. Its antigen is not known. V was clipped by 3 bases and J by 6 bases; unmatched bases: 9. The CDR3 runs 15 residues. Germline V gene lookup returns CDR1 LNHDA and CDR2 SQIVND (reference sequence). The data belong to a study of cytomegalovirus exposure and HLA in healthy donors. Study-level results: Solely CMV serostatus was available to characterize immune exposure. The study assumed roughly uniform donor sequencing depth for presence/absence analyses. Accounts indicate the classifier identified cytomegalovirus status with strong specificity and sensitivity.

PCR primers comprised 60 Vbeta and 13 Jbeta primers. Sequencing used immunoSEQ multiplex PCR; TCRdb keeps in-frame clones, though not all of them. The sample has approximately 79,000 clones; 79% are singletons. The clonotype comes from a woman in her 40s in good health and CMV-seropositive. The gene calls are TRBV19 and TRBJ2-3; 7 positions match TRBD2. Material: PBMCs. The CDR3, as DNA: TGTGCCAGTAGTATTCTGAACACCGGGGGGGATACGCAGTATTTT. Translation: CASSILNTGGDTQYF.